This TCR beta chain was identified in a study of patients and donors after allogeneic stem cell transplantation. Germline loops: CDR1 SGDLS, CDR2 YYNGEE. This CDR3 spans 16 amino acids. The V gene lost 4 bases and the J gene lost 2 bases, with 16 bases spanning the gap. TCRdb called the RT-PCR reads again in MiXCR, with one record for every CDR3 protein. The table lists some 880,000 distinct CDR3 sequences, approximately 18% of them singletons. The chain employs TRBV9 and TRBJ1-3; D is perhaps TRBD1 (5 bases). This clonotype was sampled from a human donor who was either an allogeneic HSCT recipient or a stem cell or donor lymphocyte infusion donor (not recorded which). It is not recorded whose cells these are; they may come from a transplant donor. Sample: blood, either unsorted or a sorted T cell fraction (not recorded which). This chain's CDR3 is CASSSSWGPTGNTIYF. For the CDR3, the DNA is TGTGCCAGCAGCAGTAGTTGGGGACCCACTGGAAACACCATATATTTT.